This TCR beta chain is from a study of identifying expanded T cells in peripheral blood. Comment on this clone: Its matching antigen is unknown.

Study-wide results and caveats: Over two and four weeks, about 15 and 18 clones changed, versus roughly 1.1 between replicates. Variance in clone template counts between approximately 2-week samples significantly increased with total template count across all healthy donors.

No infections or other immune events were documented during collection. Only in-frame clones appear in the TCRdb table, and some are missing; sequencing was by immunoSEQ multiplex PCR. The data hold about 90,000 clones, with approximately 83% observed a single time. The V and J ends lost 3 bases and 0 bases respectively, with 10 bases between them. Germline V gene sequence: CDR1 SGHDT, CDR2 YYEEEE. The CDR3 runs 16 residues. V and J are TRBV5-6 and TRBJ1-6, with TRBD1 as a possible D gene (6 bases). The source of this sequence is a person aged 18 to 75 in good health. Sequenced input: blood. CDR3 nucleotide sequence: TGTGCCAGCAGCTCAGACAGGTTCTCCTATAATTCACCCCTCCACTTT. This codes for CASSSDRFSYNSPLHF.